A selection of T cell receptor beta chains follows, all from one sample in a study of T cell repertoires in cytomegalovirus infection. TCRdb processed the reads anew with MiXCR; each CDR3 protein has one entry. The sample lists about 570,000 distinct CDR3 sequences, approximately 40% occurring once. Their target antigens are unknown. Sequencing was performed on cultured PBMCs, taken from culture after CMV antigen stimulation. The origin of the receptors is a human donor in good health (CMV status not recorded). Some clones in this sample may be carry-over from other donors' samples. CDR3s include the opening cysteine and the closing phenylalanine or tryptophan. The D gene is left open where the match is weak. Clone size appears in some rows only: once, few, many, or a class for an expanded clone.

CDR3 DNA: TGTGCCAGCAGCTTGGAGGGGGTAAATGGCTACACCTTC
CDR3 protein: CASSLEGVNGYTF
V gene: TRBV5-4
clone size: once
J gene: TRBJ1-2
D gene: .
CDR3 length: 13

CDR3 DNA: TGTGCCAGCAGCTCCGAGCCGCCCGGCGATGAGCAGTTCTTC
CDR3 protein: CASSSEPPGDEQFF
V gene: TRBV7-2
clone size: .
J gene: TRBJ2-1
D gene: .
CDR3 length: 14

CDR3 DNA: TGTGCCAGCAGCCGGGGGGATAGCAGGCTCTACAATGAGCAGTTCTTC
CDR3 protein: CASSRGDSRLYNEQFF
V gene: TRBV28
clone size: .
J gene: TRBJ2-1
D gene: TRBD2
CDR3 length: 16

CDR3 DNA: TGTGCCAGCAGTGAGGGGACTAGCGGGGGGGCCGGGGAGCTGTTTTTT
CDR3 protein: CASSEGTSGGAGELFF
V gene: TRBV6-6
clone size: .
J gene: TRBJ2-2
D gene: TRBD2
CDR3 length: 16

CDR3 DNA: TGTGCCAGCAGCTCGAGGCGGGCCGGGCGAGATGAGCAGTTCTTC
CDR3 protein: CASSSRRAGRDEQFF
V gene: TRBV7-2
clone size: few
J gene: TRBJ2-1
D gene: .
CDR3 length: 15

CDR3 DNA: TGTGCCAGCAGCTTAGTCTTTTGGGGCGAGCAGTACTTC
CDR3 protein: CASSLVFWGEQYF
V gene: TRBV7-2
clone size: .
J gene: TRBJ2-7
D gene: .
CDR3 length: 13

CDR3 DNA: TGTGCCAGCAGCTTAGTCTTGGCGGGAGTGGAGACCCAGTACTTC
CDR3 protein: CASSLVLAGVETQYF
V gene: TRBV11-2
clone size: .
J gene: TRBJ2-5
D gene: TRBD2
CDR3 length: 15

CDR3 DNA: TGCAGTGCTAGTATGACCTGGTCTCTAATCTTT
CDR3 protein: CSASMTWSLIF
V gene: TRBV20-1
clone size: .
J gene: TRBJ1-1
D gene: .
CDR3 length: 11

CDR3 DNA: TGTGCCAGCAGCTTAAAGGACGGACGCAAGAGCTCCTATAATTCACCCCTCCACTTT
CDR3 protein: CASSLKDGRKSSYNSPLHF
V gene: TRBV7-9
clone size: many
J gene: TRBJ1-6
D gene: .
CDR3 length: 19

CDR3 DNA: TGTGCCAGCAGCGCAGACAGGGAGCACGAGCAGTACTTC
CDR3 protein: CASSADREHEQYF
V gene: TRBV7-2
clone size: many
J gene: TRBJ2-7
D gene: TRBD1
CDR3 length: 13

CDR3 DNA: TGTGCCAGCAGCTTAGTGGGCAAAATCGATCAGCCCCAGCATTTT
CDR3 protein: CASSLVGKIDQPQHF
V gene: TRBV7-2
clone size: few
J gene: TRBJ1-5
D gene: .
CDR3 length: 15

CDR3 DNA: TGTGCCAGCAGCCAACGGGACAGACAAGAGACCCAGTACTTC
CDR3 protein: CASSQRDRQETQYF
V gene: TRBV27
clone size: .
J gene: TRBJ2-5
D gene: TRBD1
CDR3 length: 14

CDR3 DNA: TGTGCCAGCAGCCAAGCGTGGGGCTACTCCTACGAGCAGTACTTC
CDR3 protein: CASSQAWGYSYEQYF
V gene: TRBV14
clone size: few
J gene: TRBJ2-7
D gene: .
CDR3 length: 15

CDR3 DNA: TGTGCCAGCAGCTTAGACGGGACTAGCGCGAGAGGGCAGTACTTC
CDR3 protein: CASSLDGTSARGQYF
V gene: TRBV7-3
clone size: .
J gene: TRBJ2-7
D gene: TRBD2
CDR3 length: 15

CDR3 DNA: TGTGCCAGCAGTCAGGACAGGGCTATCTATGGCTACACCTTC
CDR3 protein: CASSQDRAIYGYTF
V gene: TRBV6-5
clone size: .
J gene: TRBJ1-2
D gene: TRBD1
CDR3 length: 14

CDR3 DNA: TGTGCCAGCAGTCCAGGGACTAGCGGGGCTAGAAGCTCCTACGAGCAGTACTTC
CDR3 protein: CASSPGTSGARSSYEQYF
V gene: TRBV12-3/TRBV12-4
clone size: many
J gene: TRBJ2-7
D gene: TRBD2
CDR3 length: 18

CDR3 DNA: TGTGCCAGCAGCTTCGGAAGTCAAGAGACCCAGTACTTC
CDR3 protein: CASSFGSQETQYF
V gene: TRBV7-2
clone size: .
J gene: TRBJ2-5
D gene: .
CDR3 length: 13

CDR3 DNA: TGTGCCAGCAGCTTAGGACGAGCGGGGGTCACAGATACGCAGTATTTT
CDR3 protein: CASSLGRAGVTDTQYF
V gene: TRBV7-2
clone size: .
J gene: TRBJ2-3
D gene: TRBD2
CDR3 length: 16

CDR3 DNA: TGTGCCAGCAGCCCGACATTGGTAGGATACAATGAGCAGTTCTTC
CDR3 protein: CASSPTLVGYNEQFF
V gene: TRBV5-4
clone size: few
J gene: TRBJ2-1
D gene: .
CDR3 length: 15

CDR3 DNA: TGTGCCAGCAGCTGTACCTACCGGGGCCCGAATTCACCCCTCCACTTT
CDR3 protein: CASSCTYRGPNSPLHF
V gene: TRBV11-2
clone size: .
J gene: TRBJ1-6
D gene: .
CDR3 length: 16

CDR3 DNA: TGTGCCAGCAGCCAAGTCTCTACGCTTTCTCGAGCTTTCTTT
CDR3 protein: CASSQVSTLSRAFF
V gene: TRBV4-2
clone size: .
J gene: TRBJ1-1
D gene: .
CDR3 length: 14

CDR3 DNA: TGTGCCAGCAGCCCCGGACAGGGTCAGCCCCAGCATTTT
CDR3 protein: CASSPGQGQPQHF
V gene: TRBV7-2
clone size: many
J gene: TRBJ1-5
D gene: TRBD1
CDR3 length: 13

CDR3 DNA: TGTGCCAGCAGCTTAAGTACGCGGTCACCCCTCCACTTT
CDR3 protein: CASSLSTRSPLHF
V gene: TRBV5-6
clone size: once
J gene: TRBJ1-6
D gene: .
CDR3 length: 13

CDR3 DNA: TGTGCCAGCAGACCGGACAGGTCTAATCAGCCCCAGCATTTT
CDR3 protein: CASRPDRSNQPQHF
V gene: TRBV2
clone size: once
J gene: TRBJ1-5
D gene: TRBD1
CDR3 length: 14

CDR3 DNA: TGTGCCAGCAGGGGACCTAGGGCCTACGAGCAGTACTTC
CDR3 protein: CASRGPRAYEQYF
V gene: TRBV2
clone size: .
J gene: TRBJ2-7
D gene: .
CDR3 length: 13

CDR3 DNA: TGTGCCAGTAGTAGCGTGGACAGGGGGCACTACGAGCAGTACTTC
CDR3 protein: CASSSVDRGHYEQYF
V gene: TRBV19
clone size: .
J gene: TRBJ2-7
D gene: TRBD1
CDR3 length: 15

CDR3 DNA: TGTGCCAGCAGTGAATATATAGGGACTAGCGGGGGTTACGAGCAGTACTTC
CDR3 protein: CASSEYIGTSGGYEQYF
V gene: TRBV25-1
clone size: few
J gene: TRBJ2-7
D gene: TRBD2
CDR3 length: 17

CDR3 DNA: TGCAGTGCCGGGGGAAGTTTCTACGAGCAGTACTTC
CDR3 protein: CSAGGSFYEQYF
V gene: TRBV20-1
clone size: .
J gene: TRBJ2-7
D gene: .
CDR3 length: 12

CDR3 DNA: TGTGCCAGCAGCCCCGGTGGGTCGAACATTCAGTACTTC
CDR3 protein: CASSPGGSNIQYF
V gene: TRBV12-3/TRBV12-4
clone size: .
J gene: TRBJ2-4
D gene: .
CDR3 length: 13

CDR3 DNA: TGTGCCACAAAAAGATACTACAGGGGACGGGGCACAGATACGCAGTATTTT
CDR3 protein: CATKRYYRGRGTDTQYF
V gene: TRBV27
clone size: .
J gene: TRBJ2-3
D gene: TRBD1
CDR3 length: 17

CDR3 DNA: TGTGCCAGCAGCTGGGCCAGGAAGGGGCCTAACTATGGCTACACCTTC
CDR3 protein: CASSWARKGPNYGYTF
V gene: TRBV7-9
clone size: few
J gene: TRBJ1-2
D gene: .
CDR3 length: 16

CDR3 DNA: TGTGCCAGCAGCTTAGACCGGAAATCACCCCTCCACTTT
CDR3 protein: CASSLDRKSPLHF
V gene: TRBV7-8
clone size: .
J gene: TRBJ1-6
D gene: .
CDR3 length: 13

CDR3 DNA: TGTGCCAGTAGTCCCCTGTATCGGGACAGGGGGCCGGGCTACACCTTC
CDR3 protein: CASSPLYRDRGPGYTF
V gene: TRBV19
clone size: .
J gene: TRBJ1-2
D gene: TRBD1
CDR3 length: 16

CDR3 DNA: TGTGCCAGCAGCGCCGCGGCGGGAGGCGGGGACAATGAGCAGTTCTTC
CDR3 protein: CASSAAAGGGDNEQFF
V gene: TRBV7-2
clone size: .
J gene: TRBJ2-1
D gene: TRBD2
CDR3 length: 16

CDR3 DNA: TGTGCCAGTAGTATAGGGGGCCCACGAAAAGCCCAGCATTTT
CDR3 protein: CASSIGGPRKAQHF
V gene: TRBV19
clone size: .
J gene: TRBJ1-5
D gene: .
CDR3 length: 14

CDR3 DNA: TGCGCCAGCAGCCAAGATCCGACAGGGGGATCCTACGAGCAGTACTTC
CDR3 protein: CASSQDPTGGSYEQYF
V gene: TRBV4-1
clone size: .
J gene: TRBJ2-7
D gene: TRBD1
CDR3 length: 16

CDR3 DNA: TGCGCCAGCAGCTTGCAGCCGGGACAGGGGGCCTACGAGCAGTACTTC
CDR3 protein: CASSLQPGQGAYEQYF
V gene: TRBV5-1
clone size: few
J gene: TRBJ2-7
D gene: TRBD1
CDR3 length: 16

CDR3 DNA: TGTGCCAGCAGCTTCGGAGGGAGGGCCTCGGACGGGGAGCTGTTTTTT
CDR3 protein: CASSFGGRASDGELFF
V gene: TRBV5-4
clone size: few
J gene: TRBJ2-2
D gene: TRBD2
CDR3 length: 16

CDR3 DNA: TGTGCCACCAGTGATCCCGGGCCGTACAATGAGCAGTTCTTC
CDR3 protein: CATSDPGPYNEQFF
V gene: TRBV24-1
clone size: .
J gene: TRBJ2-1
D gene: .
CDR3 length: 14

CDR3 DNA: TGCGCCAGCACCCTACGGGGGGCGAACACTGAAGCTTTCTTT
CDR3 protein: CASTLRGANTEAFF
V gene: TRBV5-1
clone size: .
J gene: TRBJ1-1
D gene: .
CDR3 length: 14

CDR3 DNA: TGTGCCAGCAGCTTCAGGGGGCACACCGGGGAGCTGTTTTTT
CDR3 protein: CASSFRGHTGELFF
V gene: TRBV11-3
clone size: few
J gene: TRBJ2-2
D gene: TRBD1
CDR3 length: 14

CDR3 DNA: TGTGCCAGCATAAATCCAGGTCAGATTGAAGCTTTCTTT
CDR3 protein: CASINPGQIEAFF
V gene: TRBV6-5
clone size: .
J gene: TRBJ1-1
D gene: .
CDR3 length: 13

CDR3 DNA: TGTGCCAGCAGCTTCAGTGTGGCCACTGAAGCTTTCTTT
CDR3 protein: CASSFSVATEAFF
V gene: TRBV7-8
clone size: .
J gene: TRBJ1-1
D gene: .
CDR3 length: 13

CDR3 DNA: TGTGCCAGCAGTTCCGGGACAGGGGGCCCCAGCTCCTACAATGAGCAGTTCTTC
CDR3 protein: CASSSGTGGPSSYNEQFF
V gene: TRBV6-2/TRBV6-3
clone size: .
J gene: TRBJ2-1
D gene: TRBD1
CDR3 length: 18

CDR3 DNA: TGTGCCAGCATCCCGGGGGGAAACACCGGGGAGCTGTTTTTT
CDR3 protein: CASIPGGNTGELFF
V gene: TRBV11-2
clone size: few
J gene: TRBJ2-2
D gene: TRBD2
CDR3 length: 14

CDR3 DNA: TGTGCCAGCAGTACAGGGGCGGGCTACAATGAGCAGTTCTTC
CDR3 protein: CASSTGAGYNEQFF
V gene: TRBV27
clone size: few
J gene: TRBJ2-1
D gene: TRBD1
CDR3 length: 14

CDR3 DNA: TGTGCCAGCAGCTTAAATAGAGTTGCAGATACGCAGTATTTT
CDR3 protein: CASSLNRVADTQYF
V gene: TRBV7-2
clone size: .
J gene: TRBJ2-3
D gene: .
CDR3 length: 14

CDR3 DNA: TGCGCCAGCAGCCAATTGGACAGGGACAATTCACCCCTCCACTTT
CDR3 protein: CASSQLDRDNSPLHF
V gene: TRBV4-1
clone size: .
J gene: TRBJ1-6
D gene: TRBD1
CDR3 length: 15

CDR3 DNA: TGTGCCAGCAGTTTCCAGCGGGGGACCCAAGAGACCCAGTACTTC
CDR3 protein: CASSFQRGTQETQYF
V gene: TRBV27
clone size: .
J gene: TRBJ2-5
D gene: TRBD2
CDR3 length: 15

CDR3 DNA: TGTGCCAGCAGCAAAGCGGCTAGCGGGGGAGTTATCTACGAGCAGTACTTC
CDR3 protein: CASSKAASGGVIYEQYF
V gene: TRBV7-2
clone size: .
J gene: TRBJ2-7
D gene: TRBD2
CDR3 length: 17